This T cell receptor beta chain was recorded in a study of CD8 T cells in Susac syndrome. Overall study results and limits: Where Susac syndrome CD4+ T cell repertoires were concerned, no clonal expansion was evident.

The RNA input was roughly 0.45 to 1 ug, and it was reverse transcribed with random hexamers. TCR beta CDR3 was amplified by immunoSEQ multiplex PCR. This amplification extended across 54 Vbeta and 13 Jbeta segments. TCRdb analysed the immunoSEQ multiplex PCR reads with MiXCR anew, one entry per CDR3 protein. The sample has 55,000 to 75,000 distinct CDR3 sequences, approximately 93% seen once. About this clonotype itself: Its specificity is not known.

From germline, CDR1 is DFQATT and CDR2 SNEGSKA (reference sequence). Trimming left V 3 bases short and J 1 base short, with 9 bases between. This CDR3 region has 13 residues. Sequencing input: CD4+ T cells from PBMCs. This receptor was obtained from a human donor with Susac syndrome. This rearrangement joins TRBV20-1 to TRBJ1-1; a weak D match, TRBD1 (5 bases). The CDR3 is CSASRQGNTEAFF. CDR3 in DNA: TGCAGTGCTAGCCGGCAGGGGAACACTGAAGCTTTCTTT.